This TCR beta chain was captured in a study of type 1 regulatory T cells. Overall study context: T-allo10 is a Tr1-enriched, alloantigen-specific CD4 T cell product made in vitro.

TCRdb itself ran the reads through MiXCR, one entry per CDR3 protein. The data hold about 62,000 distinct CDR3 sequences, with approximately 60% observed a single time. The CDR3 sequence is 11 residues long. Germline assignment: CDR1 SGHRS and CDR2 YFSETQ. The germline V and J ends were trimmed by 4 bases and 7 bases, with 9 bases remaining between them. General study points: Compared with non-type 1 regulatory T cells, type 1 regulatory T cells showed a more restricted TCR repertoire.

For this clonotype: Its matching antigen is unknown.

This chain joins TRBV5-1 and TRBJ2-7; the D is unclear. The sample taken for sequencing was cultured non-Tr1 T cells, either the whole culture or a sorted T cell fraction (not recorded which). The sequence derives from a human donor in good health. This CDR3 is CASSVLGEQYF. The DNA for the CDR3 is TGCGCCAGCAGCGTATTAGGAGAGCAGTACTTC. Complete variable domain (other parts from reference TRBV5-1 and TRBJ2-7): KAGVTQTPRYLIKTRGQQVTLSCSPISGHRSVSWYQQTPGQGLQFLFEYFSETQRNKGNFPGRFSGRQFSNSRSEMNVSTLELGDSALYLCASSVLGEQYFGPGTRLTVT.